Listed below are T cell receptor beta chains from one sample, sequenced in a study of radiation and T cells in renal cell carcinoma. Libraries were prepared by immunoSEQ multiplex PCR; TCRdb keeps only in-frame clonotypes and omits some of them. The sample has around 70,000 clones; 82% are singletons. The input for sequencing was blood, taken from a patient whose treatment included radiotherapy and nephrectomy. Receptors originate from a man in his sixties with renal cell carcinoma. The CDR3 runs from the conserved cysteine through the conserved F or W. Fields, in order: clone size, J gene, D gene, V gene, CDR3 protein, CDR3 DNA. A D gene is named only where the DNA matches it firmly. Size is stated for part of the rows, as once, few or many counts, or as a class when the clone is expanded.

NA	TRBJ2-7	NA	TRBV2	CASSEVTSYEQYF	TGTGCCAGCAGTGAAGTTACCTCCTACGAGCAGTACTTC
NA	TRBJ2-3	TRBD2	TRBV5-5	CASSPGTSGRADTQYF	TGTGCCAGCAGCCCCGGGACTAGCGGGAGGGCAGATACGCAGTATTTT
NA	TRBJ1-3	NA	TRBV7-9	CASSFNSGNTIYF	TGTGCCAGCAGCTTCAACTCTGGAAACACCATATATTTT
NA	TRBJ2-3	TRBD1	TRBV7-6	CASSLGGQGRDTQYF	TGTGCCAGCAGTCTAGGGGGACAGGGTAGGGATACGCAGTATTTT
NA	TRBJ2-1	TRBD1	TRBV5-4	CASSLAGQGYNEQFF	TGTGCCAGCAGCTTGGCCGGACAGGGGTACAATGAGCAGTTCTTC
once	TRBJ2-2	TRBD2	TRBV19	CASSTSLAGENGELFF	TGTGCCAGTAGTACCTCTCTAGCGGGAGAGAACGGGGAGCTGTTTTTT
NA	TRBJ2-1	TRBD1	TRBV12-5	CASGPGQGRSNEQFF	TGTGCTAGTGGTCCCGGACAGGGGAGGTCAAATGAGCAGTTCTTC
NA	TRBJ2-7	NA	TRBV6-5	CASGRKAYEQYF	TGTGCCAGCGGTCGAAAGGCATACGAGCAGTACTTC
NA	TRBJ1-5	NA	TRBV9	CASSRGTSNQPQHF	TGTGCCAGCAGCCGCGGGACCTCAAATCAGCCCCAGCATTTT
NA	TRBJ1-1	NA	TRBV4-1	CASSRGIMNTEAFF	TGCGCCAGCAGCCGGGGGATTATGAACACTGAAGCTTTCTTT
NA	TRBJ1-1	NA	TRBV6-1	CASSVETVTEAFF	TGTGCCAGCAGTGTAGAAACGGTGACTGAAGCTTTCTTT
NA	TRBJ2-5	TRBD2	TRBV4-1	CASSPRGLAGQETQYF	TGCGCCAGCAGCCCCCGGGGACTAGCGGGGCAAGAGACCCAGTACTTC
NA	TRBJ2-7	NA	TRBV4-1	CASSQARGAYEQYF	TGCGCCAGCAGCCAAGCCAGGGGAGCCTACGAGCAGTACTTC
NA	TRBJ2-7	NA	TRBV11-2	CASSLLRGGREQYF	TGTGCCAGCAGCTTACTAAGAGGGGGTCGGGAGCAGTACTTC
NA	TRBJ1-5	NA	TRBV28	CASSWGLFSNQPQHF	TGTGCCAGCAGTTGGGGATTATTTAGCAATCAGCCCCAGCATTTT
NA	TRBJ2-2	TRBD2	TRBV5-6	CASSFGREVTGELFF	TGTGCCAGCAGCTTTGGGAGGGAGGTCACCGGGGAGCTGTTTTTT
NA	TRBJ2-1	NA	TRBV7-9	CASSLTPGGNEQFF	TGTGCCAGCAGCTTGACCCCTGGCGGAAATGAGCAGTTCTTC
few	TRBJ1-2	NA	TRBV6-5	CASSTAGTRYGYTF	TGTGCCAGCAGTACCGCAGGGACTCGGTATGGCTACACCTTC
NA	TRBJ1-1	NA	TRBV28	CASSLGGSYTEAFF	TGTGCCAGCAGTTTGGGGGGGTCCTACACTGAAGCTTTCTTT
NA	TRBJ2-3	NA	TRBV7-2	CASSRGGTDTQYF	TGTGCCAGCAGCAGAGGGGGCACAGATACGCAGTATTTT
few	TRBJ2-1	NA	TRBV6-6	CASNQDLYNEQFF	TGTGCCAGCAACCAGGACCTCTACAATGAGCAGTTCTTC
NA	TRBJ2-1	TRBD2	TRBV4-3	CASSHATSSGGGGTEQFF	TGCGCCAGCAGCCACGCCACCTCTAGCGGGGGGGGCGGCACTGAGCAGTTCTTC
NA	TRBJ1-4	NA	TRBV19	CASSSQGIRSEKLFF	TGTGCCAGTAGTTCACAGGGAATTCGGTCTGAAAAACTGTTTTTT